The 10 T cell receptor beta chains below all came from one sample that was sequenced in a study of CD8 T cells in Susac syndrome. The authors reverse transcribed about 0.5 to 1 ug RNA with random hexamers. TCRdb processed the immunoSEQ multiplex PCR reads anew with MiXCR; each CDR3 protein has one entry. The profile shows about 280,000 distinct CDR3 sequences, approximately 85% of them singletons. The sample consisted of CD8+ T cells from PBMCs. All receptors come from a human donor with multiple sclerosis.

The chain employs TRBV29-1 and TRBJ2-1; 13 nucleotides match TRBD2. The CDR3 contains 15 residues. Germline assignment: CDR1 SQVTM and CDR2 ANQGSEA. After removal of 3 bases from V and 6 bases from J, the junction contained 5 bases not matched to a gene. CDR3 in DNA: TGCAGCGTTGATGGCTGGACTAGCGGGAGCAATGAGCAGTTCTTC. Translation: CSVDGWTSGSNEQFF.

This chain uses TRBV6-5 with TRBJ2-7; D is tentatively TRBD1 or TRBD2 (5 bases each). The germline CDR1 and CDR2 sequences are MNHEY and SVGAGI. Trimming left V 4 bases short and J 6 bases short, with 13 bases between. The CDR3 contains 13 residues. The CDR3 nucleotides read TGTGCCAGCAGTTTAGGGGAGCTAGTCGAGCAGTACTTC. Its translation: CASSLGELVEQYF.

This rearrangement joins TRBV7-9 to TRBJ2-1, with 8 bases identical to TRBD2. The trim removed 2 bases at V and 8 bases at J, leaving 8 bases unmatched. Germline CDR1 and CDR2: SEHNR and FQNEAQ (reference sequence). There are 15 residues in the CDR3. CDR3 region: CASSLTAGGVHEQFF. The DNA of the CDR3 is TGTGCCAGCAGCTTAACGGCGGGAGGTGTCCATGAGCAGTTCTTC.

This sequence joins TRBV9 and TRBJ1-1; no reliable D call. Germline V gives CDR1 SGDLS, CDR2 YYNGEE. Between the trimmed V and J ends, which lost 0 bases and 1 base, there was a span of 13 bases. CDR3 length: 16 amino acids. The chain's CDR3 is CASSVVLRDGNTEAFF. The CDR3, as DNA: TGTGCCAGCAGCGTAGTTCTAAGGGATGGGAACACTGAAGCTTTCTTT. Full variable domain (rest looked up from reference TRBV9 and TRBJ1-1): DSGVTQTPKHLITATGQRVTLRCSPRSGDLSVYWYQQSLDQGLQFLIQYYNGEERAKGNILERFSAQQFPDLHSELNLSSLELGDSALYFCASSVVLRDGNTEAFFGQGTRLTVV.

The V gene is TRBV18, the J gene TRBJ2-1; 7 nucleotides line up with TRBD2. Unmatched junction bases numbered 14, after V lost 2 bases and J lost 7 bases. The CDR3 consists of 17 residues. Germline V lookup: CDR1 KGHSH, CDR2 LQKENI. CDR3 sequence reads: CASSPNPRAGSANEQFF. DNA of the CDR3: TGTGCCAGCTCACCAAACCCGAGAGCGGGATCGGCGAATGAGCAGTTCTTC.

DNA for the CDR3: TGTGCCAGCAGCTTAGTAAGGGGGACTGAGCAGTTCTTC. Translating it yields CASSLVRGTEQFF. J is TRBJ2-1 and V is TRBV7-2; D is perhaps TRBD1 (6 bases). The CDR3 loop spans 13 amino acids. Germline CDR1 is SGHTA and CDR2 is FQGNSA. The V and J ends lost 1 base and 9 bases respectively, with 10 bases between them. The full variable domain, its missing parts supplied by reference TRBV7-2 and TRBJ2-1, is GAGVSQSPSNKVTEKGKDVELRCDPISGHTALYWYRQSLGQGLEFLIYFQGNSAPDKSGLPSDRFSAERTGGSVSTLTIQRTQQEDSAVYLCASSLVRGTEQFFGPGTRLTVL.

This chain uses TRBV29-1 with TRBJ2-3; D not resolved. Trimming removed 0 bases at V and 2 bases at J, with 3 bases between. Germline V CDR1 and CDR2: SQVTM, ANQGSEA. This CDR3 spans 12 amino acids. CDR3 coding DNA: TGCAGCGTTGAAGAAGTCACAGATACGCAGTATTTT. Amino acid sequence: CSVEEVTDTQYF.

The chain employs TRBV4-1 and TRBJ2-7; TRBD1 is a possible D gene (5 bases). The CDR3 is 17 amino acids. The V gene's germline CDR1 is MGHRA and CDR2 YSYEKL. The V gene lost 1 base and the J gene lost 2 bases, with 18 bases spanning the gap. The DNA of the CDR3 is TGCGCCAGCAGCCAAGGTTTAATCAGGACAAGAGCCTACGAGCAGTACTTC. As protein: CASSQGLIRTRAYEQYF.

The chain links TRBV28 to TRBJ2-1, with a tentative D call TRBD2 (6 bases). Germline V gene sequence: CDR1 MDHEN, CDR2 SYDVKM. The CDR3 covers 15 residues. V was pared by 3 bases and J by 7 bases, with 16 bases between. CDR3 protein: CASSFGGNPRNEQFF. DNA for the CDR3: TGTGCCAGCAGTTTCGGCGGGAACCCTCGAAATGAGCAGTTCTTC.

The J gene is TRBJ2-1, the V gene TRBV27; possibly TRBD1 or TRBD2 for D (5 bases each). The CDR3 extends over 14 amino acids. Germline V gene lookup returns CDR1 MNHEY and CDR2 SMNVEV (reference sequence). Trimming removed 5 bases at V and 4 bases at J, with 12 bases between. The CDR3, as DNA: TGTGCCAGCAGTCCCGGGGCCGGGTACAATGAGCAGTTCTTC. Translated, it gives CASSPGAGYNEQFF.